This entry describes one T cell receptor (beta chain). Its specificity is not known. This entry is derived from a study of T cells in Graves' hyperthyroidism and ophthalmopathy. Study-level information: Peripheral blood was drawn at first diagnosis, prior to all treatment. General observations from the study: In validation, the model predicted ophthalmopathy. These predictions came a median about 6.5 months before onset.

Graves' hyperthyroidism without ophthalmopathy progression within 18 months was termed stable. Uncontrolled infection, other autoimmune disease, pregnancy or lactation excluded patients. Amplified TCR beta CDR3 regions came from RNA transcripts. The HTBI primer set served for first-round RT-PCR of the TCR CDR3. One entry per CDR3 protein results from TCRdb running MiXCR on the multiplex PCR reads. The data show about 360,000 distinct CDR3 sequences, less than 15% seen once. The origin of this receptor is a young woman with Graves' hyperthyroidism. Sequenced material: blood.

CDR3 sequence (DNA): TGTGCCAGCAGCACCGGGCAGGATTATCAGCCCCAGCATTTT. The encoded protein is CASSTGQDYQPQHF. The chain links TRBV9 to TRBJ1-5; D is undetermined. V was pared by 4 bases and J by 5 bases, with 13 bases between. Germline CDR1 and CDR2: SGDLS and YYNGEE. The CDR3 contains 14 residues.